This T cell receptor beta chain was observed in a study of control samples from healthy donors and cancer patients. Measured with immunoSEQ multiplex PCR; TCRdb has only the in-frame clones, and not every one. Here the sample spans approximately 46,000 clones, around 87% being singletons. From germline, CDR1 is LGHDT and CDR2 YNNKEL (reference sequence). Trimming took off 1 base at V and 8 bases at J, with 14 bases between the two ends. The CDR3 runs to 14 residues. The source of this sequence is a woman aged 55-75 years with lung cancer. The chain employs TRBV3-1 (or the pseudogene TRBV3-2) and TRBJ1-2; no clear D gene. The sequencing sample was made of PBMCs. The CDR3 sequence is CASSQGSGSSGYTF. In DNA, the CDR3 is TGTGCCAGCAGCCAAGGCAGTGGATCCTCGGGCTACACCTTC.